Listed below are T cell receptor beta chains from one sample, sequenced in a study of monozygotic twins with inflammatory bowel disease. TCRdb reprocessed the 5' RACE reads, with one entry per CDR3 protein and no DNA. The sample has about 210,000 distinct CDR3 sequences. The source material was blood. These receptors all stem from a human donor with ulcerative colitis or Crohn's disease, or a healthy co-twin of an affected twin (not recorded which). CDR3s include the opening cysteine and the closing phenylalanine or tryptophan.

J: TRBJ1-1
V: TRBV6-1
CDR3: CASSEPAFRVAEAFF

J: TRBJ2-7
V: TRBV18
CDR3: CASSPGETYEQYF

J: TRBJ2-3
V: TRBV5-1
CDR3: CASSLDRGSTDTQYF

J: TRBJ1-4
V: TRBV5-1
CDR3: CASSLGQNPTNEKLFF

J: TRBJ2-7
V: TRBV11-2
CDR3: CASSLGWGRNEQYF

J: TRBJ2-1
V: TRBV2
CDR3: CASSERLAGGLHNEQFF

J: TRBJ2-7
V: TRBV5-1
CDR3: CASSIDKYEQYF

J: TRBJ2-2
V: TRBV19
CDR3: CASSPMQTGYTGELFF

J: TRBJ2-1
V: TRBV7-2
CDR3: CASSPNSYNEQFF

J: TRBJ2-3
V: TRBV18
CDR3: CASSPSPSGGRDTQYF

J: TRBJ1-5
V: TRBV6-6
CDR3: CASSPRDQPQHF

J: TRBJ2-7
V: TRBV5-1
CDR3: CASSLVPREQYF

J: TRBJ1-5
V: TRBV7-3
CDR3: CASSSSGTGSFQPQHF

J: TRBJ2-7
V: TRBV5-1
CDR3: CASSLVDGYEQYF

J: TRBJ1-5
V: TRBV20-1
CDR3: CSAREEQGMNQPQHF

J: TRBJ2-3
V: TRBV5-1
CDR3: CASSLDRVEDTQYF

J: TRBJ2-3
V: TRBV5-4
CDR3: CASRGTRKPDTQYF

J: TRBJ2-7
V: TRBV3-1
CDR3: CASSQVIVAGREQYF

J: TRBJ2-1
V: TRBV4-1
CDR3: CASSQKSGVSYNEQFF

J: TRBJ2-7
V: TRBV18
CDR3: CASSLQGTYSYEQYF

J: TRBJ2-1
V: TRBV11-2
CDR3: CASSQGLRGHHNEQFF

J: TRBJ1-6
V: TRBV5-1
CDR3: CASSLGHQGAPKNSPLHF

J: TRBJ2-1
V: TRBV5-1
CDR3: CASRTSEVGIEQFF

J: TRBJ2-5
V: TRBV7-2
CDR3: CASSTRTSAQGTQYF

J: TRBJ1-3
V: TRBV9
CDR3: CASTLVDRGTIYF

J: TRBJ2-7
V: TRBV27
CDR3: CASSPLAGGIYEQYF